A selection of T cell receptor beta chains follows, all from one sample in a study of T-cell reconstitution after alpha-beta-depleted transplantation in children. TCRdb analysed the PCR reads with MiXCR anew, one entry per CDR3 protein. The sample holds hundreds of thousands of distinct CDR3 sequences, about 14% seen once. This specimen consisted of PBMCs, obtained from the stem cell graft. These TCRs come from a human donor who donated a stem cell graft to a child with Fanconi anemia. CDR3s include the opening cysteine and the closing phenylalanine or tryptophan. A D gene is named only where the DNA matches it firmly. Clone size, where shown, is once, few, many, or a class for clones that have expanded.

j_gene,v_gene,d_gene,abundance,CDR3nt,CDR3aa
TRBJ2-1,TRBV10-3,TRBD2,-,TGTGCCATCAGCGGGGGGGCGGGGTCCTACAATGAGCAGTTCTTC,CAISGGAGSYNEQFF
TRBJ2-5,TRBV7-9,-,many,TGTGCCAGCAGCACTAGTTCCTTTCAAGAGACCCAGTACTTC,CASSTSSFQETQYF
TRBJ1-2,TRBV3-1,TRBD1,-,TGTGCCAGCAGGACAGGGGGCGAGGACTATGGCTACACCTTC,CASRTGGEDYGYTF
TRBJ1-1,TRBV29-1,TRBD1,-,TGCAGCGCTGCGGGACAGCAGAACACTGAAGCTTTCTTT,CSAAGQQNTEAFF
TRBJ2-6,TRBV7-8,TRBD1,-,TGTGCCAGCAGCCAGCAGGGGGCGAGGTCTGGGGCCAACGTCCTGACTTTC,CASSQQGARSGANVLTF
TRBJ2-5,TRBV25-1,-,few,TGTGCCAGCAGTGAATATGAAAGAGAGGTGGAGACCCAGTACTTC,CASSEYEREVETQYF
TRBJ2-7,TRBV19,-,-,TGTGCCAGTAGCCCCCTAGGGGGGGGAGTTTACGAGCAGTACTTC,CASSPLGGGVYEQYF
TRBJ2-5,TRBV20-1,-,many,TGCAGTGCTAGCCCAGGGGAAGAGACCCAGTACTTC,CSASPGEETQYF
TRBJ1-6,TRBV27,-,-,TGTGCCAGCAGGTTCGACAGGACGAGCTCCTATAATTCACCCCTCCACTTT,CASRFDRTSSYNSPLHF
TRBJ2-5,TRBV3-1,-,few,TGTGCCAGCAGCCAACTAGGCAGGATCCAGTACTTC,CASSQLGRIQYF
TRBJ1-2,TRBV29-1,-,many,TGCAGCGCTAAGGGGGACGACTATGGCTACACCTTC,CSAKGDDYGYTF
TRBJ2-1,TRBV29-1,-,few,TGCAGCGTTGATCAGGGCTACAATGAGCAGTTCTTC,CSVDQGYNEQFF
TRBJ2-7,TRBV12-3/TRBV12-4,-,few,TGTGCCAGCAGCGACGGGGGACACGAGCAGTACTTC,CASSDGGHEQYF
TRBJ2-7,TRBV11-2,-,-,TGTGCCAGCAGCTCAGCGTGGCGCAGGTCTTCCGAGCAGTACTTC,CASSSAWRRSSEQYF
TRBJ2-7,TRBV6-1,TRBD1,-,TGTGCCAGCAGCCGCTCGGGGACAGCCGAGCAGTACTTC,CASSRSGTAEQYF
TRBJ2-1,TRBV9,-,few,TGTGCCAGCAGCGTAGCGGGGGCATTCAACAATGAGCAGTTCTTC,CASSVAGAFNNEQFF
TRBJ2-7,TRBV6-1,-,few,TGTGCCAGCACCCCGACAGGCTACGAGCAGTACTTC,CASTPTGYEQYF
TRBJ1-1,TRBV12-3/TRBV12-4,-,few,TGTGCCAGCAGCCGTAACAGGGAGAGAAACACTGAAGCTTTCTTT,CASSRNRERNTEAFF
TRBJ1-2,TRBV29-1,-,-,TGCAGCGGGGTCGAGAATTTGAGCTACACCTTC,CSGVENLSYTF
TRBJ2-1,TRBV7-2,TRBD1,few,TGTGCCAGCAGCAGAGACAGGGGTCGGAGGGATGAGCAGTTCTTC,CASSRDRGRRDEQFF
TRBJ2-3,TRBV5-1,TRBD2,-,TGCGCCAGCAGGCCGACTAGCGGGGCAGATACGCAGTATTTT,CASRPTSGADTQYF
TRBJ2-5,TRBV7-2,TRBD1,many,TGTGCCAGCAGCCTAGGGGGCCGGGTGCAAGAGACCCAGTACTTC,CASSLGGRVQETQYF
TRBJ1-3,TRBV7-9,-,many,TGTGCCAGCAGCTTTACTGGAAACACCATATATTTT,CASSFTGNTIYF
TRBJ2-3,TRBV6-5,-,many,TGTGCCAGCAGTTACGACACCGGGCGCCCCGATACGCAGTATTTT,CASSYDTGRPDTQYF
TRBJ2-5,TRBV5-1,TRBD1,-,TGCGCCTGCAGCCTACAGGGGGGAGAGACCCAGTACTTC,CACSLQGGETQYF
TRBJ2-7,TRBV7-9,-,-,TGTGCCAGCAGCTTAGGTGCGGCAGGGTACGAGCAGTACTTC,CASSLGAAGYEQYF
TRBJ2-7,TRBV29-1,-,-,TGCAGCGTTTCTAAGGGGTACGAGCAGTACTTC,CSVSKGYEQYF
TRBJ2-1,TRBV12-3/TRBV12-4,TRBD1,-,TGTGCCAGCAGTTCATTACAGGGGTACACCTACAATGAGCAGTTCTTC,CASSSLQGYTYNEQFF
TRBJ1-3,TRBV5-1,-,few,TGCGCCAGCAGCTTGGAAACCGGAAACACCATATATTTT,CASSLETGNTIYF
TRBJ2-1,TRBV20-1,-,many,TGCAGTGCCCCCTGGATGAGCTCCTACAATGAGCAGTTCTTC,CSAPWMSSYNEQFF
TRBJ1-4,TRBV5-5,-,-,TGTGCCAGCAGCGCCGGGACTGTCCTTAATGAAAAACTGTTTTTT,CASSAGTVLNEKLFF
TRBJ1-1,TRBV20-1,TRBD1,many,TGCAGTGCTAGAAGAGGGGGCGAGAACACTGAAGCTTTCTTT,CSARRGGENTEAFF
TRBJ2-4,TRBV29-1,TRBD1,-,TGCAGCGTAGGACAGGGTCGCCAAAACATTCAGTACTTC,CSVGQGRQNIQYF
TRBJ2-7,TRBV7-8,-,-,TGTGCCAGCAGCTCTGGGCGTGTTTCCGACGAGCAGTACTTC,CASSSGRVSDEQYF
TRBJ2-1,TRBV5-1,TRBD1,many,TGCGCCAGCAGCTTGGCAGGGGGTAACTACAATGAGCAGTTCTTC,CASSLAGGNYNEQFF
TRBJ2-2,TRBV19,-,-,TGTGCCAGTACAGGGCCCCCCGGGGAGCTGTTTTTT,CASTGPPGELFF
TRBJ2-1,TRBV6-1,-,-,TGTGCCAGCAGTGGACAGGTGCGCGATGAGCAGTTCTTC,CASSGQVRDEQFF
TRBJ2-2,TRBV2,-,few,TGTGCCAGCAGTCGGGACGCGGGCGGGGAGCTGTTTTTT,CASSRDAGGELFF
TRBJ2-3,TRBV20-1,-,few,TGCAGTGCTAGAACCCCCACTAGGGGGGATACGCAGTATTTT,CSARTPTRGDTQYF
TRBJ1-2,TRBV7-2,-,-,TGTGCCAGCAGCTTATGGGCAGAAAATACTAACTATGGCTACACCTTC,CASSLWAENTNYGYTF
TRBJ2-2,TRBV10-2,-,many,TGCGCCAGCACCTCAGGAGGGGAGCTGTTTTTT,CASTSGGELFF
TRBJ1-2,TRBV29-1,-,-,TGCAGCGTCGAAGGGGCGGGAACCGGCTATGGCTACACCTTC,CSVEGAGTGYGYTF
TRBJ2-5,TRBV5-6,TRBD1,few,TGTGCCAGCAGCCTGCAGGGGGTTTGGGGGGAGACCCAGTACTTC,CASSLQGVWGETQYF
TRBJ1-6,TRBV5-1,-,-,TGCGCCAGCAGCTTGGGACAAGACTCACCCCTCCACTTT,CASSLGQDSPLHF
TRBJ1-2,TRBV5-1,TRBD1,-,TGCGCCAGCAGCTTGGATCCGGGACAGGGTGTCTACACCTTC,CASSLDPGQGVYTF
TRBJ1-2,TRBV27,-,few,TGTGCCAGCAGTCAGGGGAAAGCCTATGGCTACACCTTC,CASSQGKAYGYTF
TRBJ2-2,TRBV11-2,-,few,TGTGCCAGCAGCTTAAGGACTCCGAACACCGGGGAGCTGTTTTTT,CASSLRTPNTGELFF
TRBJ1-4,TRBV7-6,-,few,TGTGCCAGCAGCATTCAAAGCGGGACATTTGTGGAAAAACTGTTTTTT,CASSIQSGTFVEKLFF
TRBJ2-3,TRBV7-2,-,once,TGTGCCAGCAGCTTAATGCTAGCCGATACGCAGTATTTT,CASSLMLADTQYF
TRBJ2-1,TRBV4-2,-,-,TGTGCCAGCAGCCAAGATATAGGGGGTGAGCAGTTCTTC,CASSQDIGGEQFF
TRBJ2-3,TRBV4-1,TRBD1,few,TGCGCCAGCAGCCAAGATAGTAGGGGACAGGGGCCATTGGATACGCAGTATTTT,CASSQDSRGQGPLDTQYF